This T cell receptor beta chain was obtained from a study of post-analysis software for immune sequencing data. Across the whole study: Progressive-relapsing, secondary progressive and relapsing-remitting multiple sclerosis were among the disease courses included.

Worth noting for this clonotype: The antigen is not known.

Unique molecular identifiers featured in each of the TCR beta cDNA libraries. Some 500,000 cDNA molecules were recovered from an input of about 0.9 to 11 million T cells. In TCRdb, the PCR reads were re-called with MiXCR into one record per CDR3 protein. Seen here are 750,000 to 950,000 distinct CDR3 sequences, approximately 50% observed once, and the top ten hold 4.6%. Study-wide findings and caveats: Patients used about five TRBV segments, including TRBV5-6, TRBV5-1 and TRBV20-1, more often than controls. There was significantly lower normalized Chao1 diversity in multiple sclerosis patients than in controls.

CDR1 SQVTM and CDR2 ANQGSEA come from the germline V gene. This CDR3 is built from 12 residues. The TCR sequence derives from a girl aged 10 to 17 with multiple sclerosis. V is TRBV29-1 and J is TRBJ2-5, with D possibly matching TRBD1 (5 bases). The J call may not be correct, given that the DNA end is closer to TRBJ2-7. The source material was blood. The CDR3, as DNA: TGCAGCGTTGAATCCAGGGTAGACGAGCAGTACTTC. Translation gives CSVESRVDEQYF.